This TCR beta chain was identified in a study of identical twins. The study, taken as a whole, reports: While abundant cord blood beta clonotypes carried fewer insertions, memory repertoires showed no such pattern. Conclusions rested on cross-sectional statistics rather than following the same donors.

Trimming shortened V by 3 bases and J by 0 bases, and 9 bases separated the two germline ends. CDR1 and CDR2 from the germline V gene are DFQATT and SNEGSKA (reference sequence). The CDR3 runs to 13 residues. Template switching added a universal primer binding site, and final cDNA carried unique molecular identifiers. TCRdb re-called the 5' RACE reads with MiXCR, one entry per CDR3 protein. This sample has hundreds of thousands of distinct CDR3 sequences; roughly 8% occur once, and the top ten carry 0.75% to 1%. About this clonotype: The antigen is unknown.

This sample also belongs to another study, concerning yellow fever vaccine responses in identical twins.

This receptor was identified in a woman younger than 35 in good health. The chain is built from TRBV20-1 and TRBJ2-7, with unresolved D. Source material: PBMCs. The CDR3 loop reads CSARIPSSYEQYF. In DNA form, the CDR3 reads TGCAGTGCTAGGATACCGTCCTCCTACGAGCAGTACTTC.